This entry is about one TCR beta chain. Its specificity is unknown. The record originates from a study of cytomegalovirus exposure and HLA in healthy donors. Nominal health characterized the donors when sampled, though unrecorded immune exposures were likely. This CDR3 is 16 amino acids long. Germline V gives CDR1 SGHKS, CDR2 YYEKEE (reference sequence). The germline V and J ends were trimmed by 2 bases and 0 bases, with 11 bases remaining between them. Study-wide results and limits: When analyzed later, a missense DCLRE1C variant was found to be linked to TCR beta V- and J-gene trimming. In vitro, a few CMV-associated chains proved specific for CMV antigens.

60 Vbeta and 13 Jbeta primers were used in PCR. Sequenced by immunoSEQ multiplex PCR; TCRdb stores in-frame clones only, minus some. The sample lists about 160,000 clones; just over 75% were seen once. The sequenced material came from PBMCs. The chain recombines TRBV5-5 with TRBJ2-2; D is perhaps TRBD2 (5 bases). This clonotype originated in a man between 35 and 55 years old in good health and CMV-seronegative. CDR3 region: CASSLGGGSNTGELFF. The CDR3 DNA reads TGTGCCAGCAGCTTAGGAGGAGGATCGAACACCGGGGAGCTGTTTTTT.